This T cell receptor beta chain was obtained from a study of cytomegalovirus exposure and HLA in healthy donors. The donors were members of the roughly 120-subject validation cohort (separate from the 666-subject first cohort). The sample holds one count of this clone. The CDR3 loop spans 13 amino acids. Deletions cut 4 bases from V and 5 bases from J, with 11 bases between. In germline, CDR1 is MNHNY, CDR2 SVGAGI (reference sequence). The data were produced by immunoSEQ multiplex PCR, yet TCRdb's version contains in-frame clones alone and is incomplete. This sample has some 250,000 clones, with 90% found just once.

This TCR was sampled from a woman between 18 and 29 years old in good health and CMV-seronegative. This chain uses TRBV6-6 with TRBJ2-5; D perhaps matches TRBD2 (6 bases). Sample: PBMCs. The CDR3: CASSWRVGETQYF. The CDR3 DNA reads TGTGCCAGCAGTTGGAGGGTCGGGGAGACCCAGTACTTC.